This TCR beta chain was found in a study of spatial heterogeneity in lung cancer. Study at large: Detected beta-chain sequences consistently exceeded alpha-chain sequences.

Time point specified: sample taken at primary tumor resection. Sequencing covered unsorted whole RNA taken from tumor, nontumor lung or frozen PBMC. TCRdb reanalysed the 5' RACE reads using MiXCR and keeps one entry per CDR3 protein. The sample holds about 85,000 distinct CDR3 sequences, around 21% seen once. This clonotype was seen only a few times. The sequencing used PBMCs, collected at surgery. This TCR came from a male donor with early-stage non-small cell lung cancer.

CDR3 protein: CASSQDGGAGYEQYF. CDR3 in DNA: TGTGCCAGCAGCCAAGATGGGGGGGCAGGCTACGAGCAGTACTTC. The chain links TRBV3-1 to TRBJ2-7; tentatively, D is TRBD2 (7 bases). The V end lost 0 bases, the J end lost 3 bases, and 12 bases lay between the germline ends. There are 15 residues in the CDR3. In germline, CDR1 is LGHDT, CDR2 YNNKEL (reference sequence).